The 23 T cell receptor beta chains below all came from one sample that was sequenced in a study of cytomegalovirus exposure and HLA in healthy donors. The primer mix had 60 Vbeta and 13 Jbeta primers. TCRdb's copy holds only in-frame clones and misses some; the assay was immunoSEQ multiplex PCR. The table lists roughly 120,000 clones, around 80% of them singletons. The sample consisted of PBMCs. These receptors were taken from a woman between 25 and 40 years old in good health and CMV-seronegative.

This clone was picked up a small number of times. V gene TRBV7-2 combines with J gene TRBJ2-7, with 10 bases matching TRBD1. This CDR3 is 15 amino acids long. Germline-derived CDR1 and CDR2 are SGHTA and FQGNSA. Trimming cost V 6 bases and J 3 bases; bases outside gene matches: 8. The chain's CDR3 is CASRIAWDRGYEQYF. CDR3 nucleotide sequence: TGTGCCAGCAGAATCGCCTGGGACAGGGGCTACGAGCAGTACTTC.

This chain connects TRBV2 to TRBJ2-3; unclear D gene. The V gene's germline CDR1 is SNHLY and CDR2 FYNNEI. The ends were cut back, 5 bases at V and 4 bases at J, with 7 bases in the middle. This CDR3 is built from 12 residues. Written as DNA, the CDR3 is TGTGCCAGCAGTTATTCCCCAGATACGCAGTATTTT. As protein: CASSYSPDTQYF.

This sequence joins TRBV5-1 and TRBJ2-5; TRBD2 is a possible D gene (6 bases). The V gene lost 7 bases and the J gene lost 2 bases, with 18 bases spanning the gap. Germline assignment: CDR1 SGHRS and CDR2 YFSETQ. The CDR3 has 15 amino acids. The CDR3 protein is CASGPLGRGQETQYF. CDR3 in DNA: TGCGCCAGCGGCCCCTTGGGGCGGGGTCAAGAGACCCAGTACTTC. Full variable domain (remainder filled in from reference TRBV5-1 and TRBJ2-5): KAGVTQTPRYLIKTRGQQVTLSCSPISGHRSVSWYQQTPGQGLQFLFEYFSETQRNKGNFPGRFSGRQFSNSRSEMNVSTLELGDSALYLCASGPLGRGQETQYFGPGTRLLVL.

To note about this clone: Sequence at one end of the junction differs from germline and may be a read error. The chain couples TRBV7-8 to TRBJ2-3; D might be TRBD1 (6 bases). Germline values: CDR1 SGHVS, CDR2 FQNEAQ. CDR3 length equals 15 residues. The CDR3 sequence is CAISIRGHSTDTQYF. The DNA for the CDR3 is TGTGCCATCAGCATTAGGGGACACAGCACAGATACGCAGTATTTT.

The CDR3 protein is CASSPRGTGGTGELFF. CDR3 DNA: TGTGCCAGCAGCCCGCGCGGGACAGGGGGCACCGGGGAGCTGTTTTTT. The chain recombines TRBV7-9 with TRBJ2-2; 11 bases agree with TRBD1. Germline loops: CDR1 SEHNR, CDR2 FQNEAQ (reference sequence). The trim removed 5 bases at V and 4 bases at J, leaving 6 bases unmatched. This CDR3 region has 16 residues.

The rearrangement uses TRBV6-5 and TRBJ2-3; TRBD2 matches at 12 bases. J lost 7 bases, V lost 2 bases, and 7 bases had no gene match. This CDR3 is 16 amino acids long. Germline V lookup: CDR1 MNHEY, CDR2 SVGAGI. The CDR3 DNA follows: TGTGCCAGCAGTTACAGGGCTAGCGGGAGGGGGTATACGCAGTATTTT. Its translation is CASSYRASGRGYTQYF.

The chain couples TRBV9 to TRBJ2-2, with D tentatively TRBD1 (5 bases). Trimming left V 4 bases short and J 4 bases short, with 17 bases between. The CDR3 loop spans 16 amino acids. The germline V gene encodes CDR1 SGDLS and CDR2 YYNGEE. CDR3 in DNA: TGTGCCAGCAGCCCGGGTACCCAAAGGGGCACCGGGGAGCTGTTTTTT. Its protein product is CASSPGTQRGTGELFF.

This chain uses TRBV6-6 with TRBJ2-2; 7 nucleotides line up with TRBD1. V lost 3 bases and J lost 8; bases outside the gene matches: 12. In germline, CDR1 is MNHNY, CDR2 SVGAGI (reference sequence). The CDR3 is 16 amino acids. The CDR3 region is CASSYGIGGAEGELFF. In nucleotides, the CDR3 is TGTGCCAGCAGTTATGGTATAGGGGGCGCGGAGGGGGAGCTGTTTTTT.

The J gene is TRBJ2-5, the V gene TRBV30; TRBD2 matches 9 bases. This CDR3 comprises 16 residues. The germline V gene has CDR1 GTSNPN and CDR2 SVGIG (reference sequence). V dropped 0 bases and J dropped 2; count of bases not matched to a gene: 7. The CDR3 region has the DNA TGTGCCTGGAGTGTACTCGGACTAGCGTTTCAAGAGACCCAGTACTTC. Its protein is CAWSVLGLAFQETQYF.

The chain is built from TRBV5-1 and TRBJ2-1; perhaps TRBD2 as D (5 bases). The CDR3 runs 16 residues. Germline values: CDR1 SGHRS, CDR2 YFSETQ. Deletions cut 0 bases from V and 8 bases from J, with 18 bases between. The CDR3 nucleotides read TGCGCCAGCAGCTTGGGCGGGTATGGGTCGATCGATGAGCAGTTCTTC. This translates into CASSLGGYGSIDEQFF.

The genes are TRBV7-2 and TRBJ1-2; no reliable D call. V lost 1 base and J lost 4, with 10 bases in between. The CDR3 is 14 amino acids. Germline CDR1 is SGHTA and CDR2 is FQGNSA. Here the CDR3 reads CASSLGATRYGYTF. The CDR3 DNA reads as TGTGCCAGCAGCTTAGGGGCGACACGCTATGGCTACACCTTC. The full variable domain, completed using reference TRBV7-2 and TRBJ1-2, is GAGVSQSPSNKVTEKGKDVELRCDPISGHTALYWYRQSLGQGLEFLIYFQGNSAPDKSGLPSDRFSAERTGGSVSTLTIQRTQQEDSAVYLCASSLGATRYGYTFGSGTRLTVV.

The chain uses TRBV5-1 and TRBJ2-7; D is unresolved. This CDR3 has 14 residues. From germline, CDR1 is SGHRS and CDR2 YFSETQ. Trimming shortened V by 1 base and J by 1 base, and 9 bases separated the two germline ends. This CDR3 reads CASSLLIFSYEQYF. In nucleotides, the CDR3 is TGCGCCAGCAGCTTGCTTATCTTTTCCTACGAGCAGTACTTC.

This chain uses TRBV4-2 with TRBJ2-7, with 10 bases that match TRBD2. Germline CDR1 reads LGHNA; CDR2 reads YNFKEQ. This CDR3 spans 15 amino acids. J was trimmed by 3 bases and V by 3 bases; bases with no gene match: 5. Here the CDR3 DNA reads TGTGCCAGCAGCCACCTCGGGACTAGCGTCTACGAGCAGTACTTC. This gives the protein CASSHLGTSVYEQYF.

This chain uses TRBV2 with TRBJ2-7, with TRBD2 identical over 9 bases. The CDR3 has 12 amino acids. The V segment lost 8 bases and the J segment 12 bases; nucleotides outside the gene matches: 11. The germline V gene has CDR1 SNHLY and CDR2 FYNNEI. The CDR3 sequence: CASVGEAGGGYF. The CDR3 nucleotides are TGTGCCAGCGTAGGGGAGGCGGGAGGGGGGTACTTC.

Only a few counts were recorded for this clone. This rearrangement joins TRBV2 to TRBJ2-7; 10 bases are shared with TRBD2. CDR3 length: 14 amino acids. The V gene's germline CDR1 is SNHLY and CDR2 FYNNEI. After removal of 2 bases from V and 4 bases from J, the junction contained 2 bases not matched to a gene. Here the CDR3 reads CASSEISGRYEQYF. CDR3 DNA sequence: TGTGCCAGCAGTGAAATTAGCGGGAGGTACGAGCAGTACTTC.

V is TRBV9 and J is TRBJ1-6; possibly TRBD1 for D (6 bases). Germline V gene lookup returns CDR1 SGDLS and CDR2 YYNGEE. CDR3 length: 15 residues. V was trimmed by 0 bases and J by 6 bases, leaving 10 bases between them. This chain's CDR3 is CASSVASGVNSPLHF. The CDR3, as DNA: TGTGCCAGCAGCGTAGCCTCAGGGGTTAATTCACCCCTCCACTTT.

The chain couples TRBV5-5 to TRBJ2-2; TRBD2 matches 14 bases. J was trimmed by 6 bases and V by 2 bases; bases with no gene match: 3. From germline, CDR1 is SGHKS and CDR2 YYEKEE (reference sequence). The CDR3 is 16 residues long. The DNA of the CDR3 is TGTGCCAGCAGCTTTAGACTAGCGGGAGGGTCCGGGGAGCTGTTTTTT. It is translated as CASSFRLAGGSGELFF. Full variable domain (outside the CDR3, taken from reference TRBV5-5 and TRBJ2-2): DAGVTQSPTHLIKTRGQQVTLRCSPISGHKSVSWYQQVLGQGPQFIFQYYEKEERGRGNFPDRFSARQFPNYSSELNVNALLLGDSALYLCASSFRLAGGSGELFFGEGSRLTVL.

This chain's CDR3 is CASSPPGSARVEQYF. The CDR3 bases are TGTGCCAGCAGCCCCCCTGGGTCCGCCCGGGTAGAGCAGTACTTC. The V and J genes are TRBV7-2 and TRBJ2-7; D gene unclear. The germline V gene has CDR1 SGHTA and CDR2 FQGNSA. This CDR3 comprises 15 residues. The ends were cut back, 5 bases at V and 7 bases at J, with 21 bases in the middle. The whole variable domain, filled in from reference TRBV7-2 and TRBJ2-7, reads GAGVSQSPSNKVTEKGKDVELRCDPISGHTALYWYRQSLGQGLEFLIYFQGNSAPDKSGLPSDRFSAERTGGSVSTLTIQRTQQEDSAVYLCASSPPGSARVEQYFGPGTRLTVT.

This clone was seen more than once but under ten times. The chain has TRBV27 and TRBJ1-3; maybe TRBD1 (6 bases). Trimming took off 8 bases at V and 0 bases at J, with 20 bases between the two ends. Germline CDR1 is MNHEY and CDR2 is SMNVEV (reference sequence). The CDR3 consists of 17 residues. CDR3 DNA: TGTGCCAGCGCTCCCTGGGGGGGGCTCTTCTCTGGAAACACCATATATTTT. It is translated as CASAPWGGLFSGNTIYF.

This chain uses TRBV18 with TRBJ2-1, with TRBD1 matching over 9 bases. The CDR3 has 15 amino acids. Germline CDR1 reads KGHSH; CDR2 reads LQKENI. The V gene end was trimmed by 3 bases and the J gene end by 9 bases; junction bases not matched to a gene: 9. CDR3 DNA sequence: TGTGCCAGCTCACCGCGACAGGGGGGAGGTGGTGAGCAGTTCTTC. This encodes CASSPRQGGGGEQFF. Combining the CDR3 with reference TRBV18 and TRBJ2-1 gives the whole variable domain NAGVMQNPRHLVRRRGQEARLRCSPMKGHSHVYWYRQLPEEGLKFMVYLQKENIIDESGMPKERFSAEFPKEGPSILRIQQVVRGDSAAYFCASSPRQGGGGEQFFGPGTRLTVL.

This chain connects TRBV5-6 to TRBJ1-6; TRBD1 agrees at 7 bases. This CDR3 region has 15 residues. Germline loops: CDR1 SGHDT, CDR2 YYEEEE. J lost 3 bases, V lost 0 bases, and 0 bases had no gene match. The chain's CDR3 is CASSLDRGYNSPLHF. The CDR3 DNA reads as TGTGCCAGCAGCTTGGACAGGGGCTATAATTCACCCCTCCACTTT. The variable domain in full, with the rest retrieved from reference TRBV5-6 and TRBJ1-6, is DAGVTQSPTHLIKTRGQQVTLRCSPKSGHDTVSWYQQALGQGPQFIFQYYEEEERQRGNFPDRFSGHQFPNYSSELNVNALLLGDSALYLCASSLDRGYNSPLHFGNGTRLTVT.

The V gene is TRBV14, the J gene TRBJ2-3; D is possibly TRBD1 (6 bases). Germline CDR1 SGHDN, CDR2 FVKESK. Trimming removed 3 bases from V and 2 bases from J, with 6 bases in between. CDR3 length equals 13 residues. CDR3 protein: CASSQGATDTQYF. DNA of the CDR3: TGTGCCAGCAGCCAGGGGGCCACAGATACGCAGTATTTT.

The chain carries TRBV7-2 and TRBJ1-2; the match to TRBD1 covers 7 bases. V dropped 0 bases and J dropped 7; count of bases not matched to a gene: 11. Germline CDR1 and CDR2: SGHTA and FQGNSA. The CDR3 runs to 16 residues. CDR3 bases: TGTGCCAGCAGCTTAGCCCAAACAGGGGACGCATCTGGCTACACCTTC. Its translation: CASSLAQTGDASGYTF.